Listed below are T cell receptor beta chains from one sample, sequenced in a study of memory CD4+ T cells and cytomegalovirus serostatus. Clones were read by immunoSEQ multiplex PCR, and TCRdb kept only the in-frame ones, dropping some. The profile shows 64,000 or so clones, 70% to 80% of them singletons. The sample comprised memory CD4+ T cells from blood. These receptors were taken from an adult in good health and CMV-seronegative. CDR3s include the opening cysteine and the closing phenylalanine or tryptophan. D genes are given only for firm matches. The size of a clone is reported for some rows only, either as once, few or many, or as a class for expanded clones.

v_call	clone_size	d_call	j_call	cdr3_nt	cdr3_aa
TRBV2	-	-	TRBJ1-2	TGTGCCAGCAACCAGGCCAACTCCGGCTACACCTTC	CASNQANSGYTF
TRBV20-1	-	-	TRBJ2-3	TGCAGTGCGGACCAGGTTACGCAGTATTTT	CSADQVTQYF
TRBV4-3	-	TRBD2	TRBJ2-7	TGCGCCAGCAGCCAAGAGCCTAGCGGGATGGGTGAGCAGTACTTC	CASSQEPSGMGEQYF
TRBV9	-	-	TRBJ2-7	TGTGCCAGCAGCGTAGGGGGGACAAACTACGAGCAGTACTTC	CASSVGGTNYEQYF
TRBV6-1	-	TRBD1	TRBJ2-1	TGTGCCAGCGAGAGGGGTTTCACAGGGGGCAATGAGCAGTTCTTC	CASERGFTGGNEQFF
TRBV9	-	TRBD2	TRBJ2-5	TGTGCCAGCAGCGTAGTAGCGGGCAGACAAGAGACCCAGTACTTC	CASSVVAGRQETQYF
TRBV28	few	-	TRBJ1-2	TGTGCCAGCAGGTCGTCCTATGGCTACACCTTC	CASRSSYGYTF
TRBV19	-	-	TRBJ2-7	TGTGCCAGTAGTATGGGCAGGGTAAGAGAAGAGCAGTACTTC	CASSMGRVREEQYF
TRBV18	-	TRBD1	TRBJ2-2	TGTGCCAGCTCACCAGGACAGGGTGGCACCGGGGAGCTGTTTTTT	CASSPGQGGTGELFF
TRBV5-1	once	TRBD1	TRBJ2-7	TGCGCCAGCAGCTTGGTGGGACAGGGTAACGAGCAGTACTTC	CASSLVGQGNEQYF
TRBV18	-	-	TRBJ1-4	TGTGCCAGCTCACCAAGGACCGGTCATAATGAAAAACTGTTTTTT	CASSPRTGHNEKLFF
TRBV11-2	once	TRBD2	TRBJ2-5	TGTGCCAGCAGTCCCTCCAGCGGGAGTGGTGAGACCCAGTACTTC	CASSPSSGSGETQYF
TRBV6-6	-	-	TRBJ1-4	TGTGCCAGCAGGGACGGGGGAGGCAGGGGTAGTGAAAAACTGTTTTTT	CASRDGGGRGSEKLFF
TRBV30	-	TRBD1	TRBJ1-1	TGTGCCTGGGTTGGACAGGGCGTTACGGCTTTCTTT	CAWVGQGVTAFF
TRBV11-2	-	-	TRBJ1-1	TGTGCCAGCAGCTTAATAAGGAACACTGAAGCTTTCTTT	CASSLIRNTEAFF
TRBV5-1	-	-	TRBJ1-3	TGCGCCAGCAGCTTGTTCGGGCTTACTTCAACCTACTCTGGAAACACCATATATTTT	CASSLFGLTSTYSGNTIYF
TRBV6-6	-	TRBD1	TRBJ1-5	TGTGCCAGCAGACCGGGACAGGGGGCCGGGCAGCCCCAGCATTTT	CASRPGQGAGQPQHF
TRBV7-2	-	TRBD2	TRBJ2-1	TGTGCCAGCAGCCAAACTAGCGGACCCTCGGTCTTC	CASSQTSGPSVF
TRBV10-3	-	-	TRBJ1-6	TGTGCCATCAGGGCACAGGGCTCTTCACCCCTCCACTTT	CAIRAQGSSPLHF
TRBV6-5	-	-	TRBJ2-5	TGTGCCAGCAGCCCCGGAGCCCAAGAGACCCAGTACTTC	CASSPGAQETQYF
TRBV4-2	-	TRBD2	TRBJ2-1	TGTGCCAGCAGCCAAGAGGTCCTAGCGGGGGGTGAGCAGTTCTTC	CASSQEVLAGGEQFF
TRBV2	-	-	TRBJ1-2	TGTGCCAGCAGCGGGGGTCGAGGGGGTAACTATGGCTACACCTTC	CASSGGRGGNYGYTF
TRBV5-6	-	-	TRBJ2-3	TGTGCCAGCAGCCAACAGAGCACAGATACGCAGTATTTT	CASSQQSTDTQYF
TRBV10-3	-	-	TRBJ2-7	TGTGCCATCAGTGATCGTGGGACACCATCCTACGAGCAGTACTTC	CAISDRGTPSYEQYF
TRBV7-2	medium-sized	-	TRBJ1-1	TGTGCCAGCAGCTTATGGGGGCGGGGGACTGAAGCTTTCTTT	CASSLWGRGTEAFF
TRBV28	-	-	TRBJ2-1	TGTGCCAGCGGCAGGGGGGACTCCTACAATGAGCAGTTCTTC	CASGRGDSYNEQFF
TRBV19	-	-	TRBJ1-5	TGTGCCAGTAGTTACAGGGAGAATCAGCCCCAGCATTTT	CASSYRENQPQHF
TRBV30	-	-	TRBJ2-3	TGTGCCTCCAATAAGGGTTATCACACAGATACGCAGTATTTT	CASNKGYHTDTQYF
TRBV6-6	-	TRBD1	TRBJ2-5	TGTGCCAGCAGTTACCGATCGGGACAGGGGCAGGAGACCCAGTACTTC	CASSYRSGQGQETQYF
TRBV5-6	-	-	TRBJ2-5	TGTGCCAGCAGCTTCGGGGGCTTGAGGCCGCAAGAGACCCAGTACTTC	CASSFGGLRPQETQYF
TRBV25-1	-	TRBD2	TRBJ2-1	TGTGCCACCTTAGCGGGGGGCTCCTACAATGAGCAGTTCTTC	CATLAGGSYNEQFF
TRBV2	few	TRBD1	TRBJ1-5	TGTGCCAGCAGTGAAGCACAGGGGGGACCGCCCCAGCATTTT	CASSEAQGGPPQHF
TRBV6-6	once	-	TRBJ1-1	TGTGCCAGTTTCGGACGGAAAAACACTGAAGCTTTCTTT	CASFGRKNTEAFF
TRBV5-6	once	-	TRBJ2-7	TGTGCCAGCAGCAAAATCTCCATGGACTCCTACGAGCAGTACTTC	CASSKISMDSYEQYF
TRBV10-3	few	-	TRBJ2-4	TGTGCCATCAGTGAGGGGCAGGGCGGGAACATTCAGTACTTC	CAISEGQGGNIQYF
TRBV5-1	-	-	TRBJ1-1	TGCGCCAGCAGCTTATGGGGGGCGCAAGGGACTGAAGCTTTCTTT	CASSLWGAQGTEAFF
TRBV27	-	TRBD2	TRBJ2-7	TGTGCCAGCAGTTTAGGTGGTCGGCTAGCGGGAGTTGAAAGAACTTACGAGCAGTACTTC	CASSLGGRLAGVERTYEQYF
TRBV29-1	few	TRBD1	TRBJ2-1	TGCAGCACCCGAACAGGGGTCTCCTACAATGAGCAGTTCTTC	CSTRTGVSYNEQFF
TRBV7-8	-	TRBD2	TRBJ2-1	TGTGCCAGCAGCTTAACTAGCGGGAGGGCCTTCGAGCAGTTCTTC	CASSLTSGRAFEQFF
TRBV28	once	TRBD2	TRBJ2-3	TGTGCCTGTCAGACTAGCGGGAGGACAGATACGCAGTATTTT	CACQTSGRTDTQYF
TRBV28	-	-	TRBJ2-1	TGTGCCAGCCGGGGTGGGTCGGCAGGGAGTCATGAGCAGTTCTTC	CASRGGSAGSHEQFF
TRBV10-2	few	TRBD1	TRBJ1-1	TGCGCCAGTAAAACAGGGGGCGAGGGAGGCACTGAAGCTTTCTTT	CASKTGGEGGTEAFF
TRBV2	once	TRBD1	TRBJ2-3	TGTGCCAGCAAACAGGGGACGGATACGCAGTATTTT	CASKQGTDTQYF
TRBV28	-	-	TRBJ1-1	TGTGCCAGTTTCCAGGGACGAGCTTTCTTT	CASFQGRAFF
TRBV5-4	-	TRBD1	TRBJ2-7	TGTGCCAGCAGCCCAACAATTTTTCGGGACAGGGCTTTACCCTACGAGCAGTACTTC	CASSPTIFRDRALPYEQYF
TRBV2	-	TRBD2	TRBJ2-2	TGTGCCAGCAGTCGAGCGGGAGTGAACACCGGGGAGCTGTTTTTT	CASSRAGVNTGELFF
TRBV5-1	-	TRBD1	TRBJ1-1	TGCGCCAGCAGCTTGGAGGGACAGACTTCGAACACTGAAGCTTTCTTT	CASSLEGQTSNTEAFF
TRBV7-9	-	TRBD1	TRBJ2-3	TGTGCCAGCAGCCCAAACCGGGACAGACGCACAGATACGCAGTATTTT	CASSPNRDRRTDTQYF
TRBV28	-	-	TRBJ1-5	TGTGCCAGCAGTTTGACATATAGCAATCAGCCCCAGCATTTT	CASSLTYSNQPQHF
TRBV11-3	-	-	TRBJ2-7	TGTGCCAGCAGCCTCGGGAGCTACGAGCAGTACTTC	CASSLGSYEQYF
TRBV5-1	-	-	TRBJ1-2	TGCGCCAGCAGCTTAGGGGACTATGGCTACACCTTC	CASSLGDYGYTF
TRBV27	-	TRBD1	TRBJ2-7	TGTGCCAGCAGTCAAAGACAGGGGGCCCAAGGGGAGCAGTACTTC	CASSQRQGAQGEQYF
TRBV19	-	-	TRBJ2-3	TGTGCCAGTAGTATACAAAGCGGTGGGCTTAGCACAGATACGCAGTATTTT	CASSIQSGGLSTDTQYF
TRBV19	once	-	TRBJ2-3	TGTGCCAGTAGACCACGGGCGGGAACTGCGGGGACAGATACGCAGTATTTT	CASRPRAGTAGTDTQYF
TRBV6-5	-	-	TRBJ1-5	TGTGCCAGCAGTTACTCATCAGGTCAGCCCCAGCATTTT	CASSYSSGQPQHF
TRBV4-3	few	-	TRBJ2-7	TGCGCCAGCAGCCAAGATTTGGGACTGAGGTCCTACGAGCAGTACTTC	CASSQDLGLRSYEQYF
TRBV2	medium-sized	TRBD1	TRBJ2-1	TGTGCCAGTGACCGGGACAGGGGGCTGGGTGAGCAGTTCTTC	CASDRDRGLGEQFF